The table lists the clone carrying this T cell receptor beta chain with a few counts. The length of the CDR3 is 15 residues. This sample is drawn from a study of response to subunit inactivated influenza vaccine. TCRdb ran MiXCR on the RT-PCR reads and lists one entry per CDR3 protein. The sample contains under 200,000 distinct CDR3 sequences, approximately 12% of which appear only once. In addition, the sample was reused for a study of T cells expressing NK-cell markers. From that study: Making the TCR beta cDNA relied on 5'RACE template switching with UMIs.

The sequencing used CD8+ T cells sorted from PBMCs, collected 12 days after vaccination. The V and J genes are TRBV21-1 and TRBJ1-6; the table's D call, TRBD1, has no DNA check behind it. TRBV21-1 is a listed pseudogene. This clonotype was obtained from a man aged 50 to 60 who received an inactivated influenza vaccine. DNA of the CDR3: TGTGCCAGCAGCAAAGAGGGGGTACGGGATTCACCCCTCCACTTT. Translating gives CASSKEGVRDSPLHF.